The 24 T cell receptor beta chains below come from one sample, sequenced in a study of regulatory T cells. Study-wide results and caveats: Hydrophobic residues at CDR3 positions 6 and 7 were enriched in conventional CD4+ T cells of CD3G-deficient patients.

Amplification used 52 TRBV primers and 13 TRBJ primers. TCRdb keeps only in-frame clones here, not all; method: immunoSEQ multiplex PCR. The data hold about 15,000 clones, with roughly 84% observed a single time. No antigen is known for these receptors. Sequencing was carried out using conventional CD4+ T cells sorted from blood. All receptors come from a person aged 25 to 45 with CD3G deficiency.

This sequence joins TRBV27 and TRBJ1-1; D is undetermined. Germline CDR1 reads MNHEY; CDR2 reads SMNVEV (reference sequence). This CDR3 spans 13 amino acids. Trimming left V 3 bases short and J 3 bases short, with 8 bases between. The chain's CDR3 is CASSFTRDTEAFF. In DNA form, the CDR3 reads TGTGCCAGCAGTTTCACGCGGGACACTGAAGCTTTCTTT.

J is TRBJ1-4 and V is TRBV28; 8 bases map to TRBD1. The ends lost 7 bases at V and 13 bases at J; junction bases unmatched: 14. The CDR3 covers 14 residues. The germline V gene has CDR1 MDHEN and CDR2 SYDVKM. The CDR3 sequence is CASIPDRGEKALFF. For the CDR3, the DNA is TGTGCCAGCATTCCTGACAGGGGTGAGAAGGCACTGTTTTTT. The full variable domain, its missing parts supplied by reference TRBV28 and TRBJ1-4, is DVKVTQSSRYLVKRTGEKVFLECVQDMDHENMFWYRQDPGLGLRLIYFSYDVKMKEKGDIPEGYSVSREKKERFSLILESASTNQTSMYLCASIPDRGEKALFFGSGTQLSVL.

The rearrangement joins TRBV28 to TRBJ1-2; D might be TRBD1 (6 bases). The CDR3 has 11 residues. Looked up from germline, CDR1 is MDHEN and CDR2 is SYDVKM. V shed 7 bases and J shed 4 bases, with 7 bases lying between them. In DNA, the CDR3 is TGTGCCAGCACACAGGGCTATGGCTACACCTTC. This translates into CASTQGYGYTF.

The rearrangement joins TRBV11-2 to TRBJ2-1, with TRBD1 matching 7 bases. The CDR3 extends over 13 amino acids. Unmatched junction bases numbered 6, after V lost 6 bases and J lost 7 bases. Germline CDR1 reads SGHAT; CDR2 reads FQNNGV. The CDR3 protein is CASREQGRNEQFF. The CDR3 nucleotides are TGTGCCAGCAGAGAACAGGGGCGGAATGAGCAGTTCTTC.

V is TRBV6-1 and J is TRBJ1-2; D remains ambiguous. Trimming removed 1 base at V and 6 bases at J, with 12 bases between. The length of the CDR3 is 14 residues. Germline V lookup: CDR1 MNHNS, CDR2 SASEGT. The CDR3 loop reads CASSEVADRHGYTF. In DNA, the CDR3 is TGTGCCAGCAGTGAAGTGGCAGATCGGCATGGCTACACCTTC.

The table lists this clone with a few counts. J is TRBJ2-6 and V is TRBV19; D is possibly TRBD1 (6 bases). The CDR3 has 16 amino acids. CDR1 is LNHDA, CDR2 SQIVND, per germline (reference sequence). The germline V and J ends were trimmed by 3 bases and 2 bases, with 11 bases remaining between them. In DNA form, the CDR3 reads TGTGCCAGTAGTATTTCAGGGGTGGCTGGGGCCAACGTCCTGACTTTC. Protein sequence: CASSISGVAGANVLTF. The entire variable domain, with the rest obtained from reference TRBV19 and TRBJ2-6, is as follows: DGGITQSPKYLFRKEGQNVTLSCEQNLNHDAMYWYRQDPGQGLRLIYYSQIVNDFQKGDIAEGYSVSREKKESFPLTVTSAQKNPTAFYLCASSISGVAGANVLTFGAGSRLTVL.

This chain uses TRBV28 with TRBJ1-1; D unclear. CDR1 and CDR2 from the germline V gene are MDHEN and SYDVKM. V lost 1 base to trimming and J lost 1 base, with 13 bases between them. The CDR3 length is 16 residues. The CDR3 DNA follows: TGTGCCAGCAGTTTATCGGCAGTTGGGAGGAACACTGAAGCTTTCTTT. Protein product: CASSLSAVGRNTEAFF.

The chain links TRBV5-1 to TRBJ2-1, with D possibly being TRBD2 (5 bases). The ends were cut back, 2 bases at V and 0 bases at J, with 12 bases in the middle. The CDR3 totals 16 residues. Germline V lookup: CDR1 SGHRS, CDR2 YFSETQ. The CDR3 sequence: CASSFGGRSSYNEQFF. CDR3 coding DNA: TGCGCCAGCAGCTTCGGAGGTAGGAGCTCCTACAATGAGCAGTTCTTC.

The rearrangement joins TRBV28 to TRBJ1-5; D possibly corresponds to TRBD1 (5 bases). This CDR3 contains 15 residues. Between the trimmed V and J ends, which lost 1 base and 4 bases, there was a span of 11 bases. Germline CDR1 MDHEN, CDR2 SYDVKM. DNA for the CDR3: TGTGCCAGCAGTTTATCCTTGGCAGGGAATCAGCCCCAGCATTTT. Amino acids: CASSLSLAGNQPQHF.

The CDR3 loop is CASSKSGRSTEAFF. DNA for the CDR3: TGTGCCAGTAGTAAATCGGGGCGAAGCACTGAAGCTTTCTTT. The V and J genes are TRBV19 and TRBJ1-1, with D perhaps TRBD1 (5 bases). Per the germline V gene, CDR1 is LNHDA and CDR2 is SQIVND (reference sequence). The CDR3 is made up of 14 amino acids. The V end was cut by 4 bases, the J end by 4 bases, with 13 bases between.

The V and J genes are TRBV6-5 and TRBJ2-3; D possibly corresponds to TRBD1 (5 bases). The V and J ends lost 6 bases and 7 bases respectively, with 20 bases between them. The CDR3 covers 15 residues. Germline assignment: CDR1 MNHEY and CDR2 SVGAGI. In DNA form, the CDR3 reads TGTGCCAGCAGCCCAAGCTGGACAAGCCTTAATACGCAGTATTTT. Translated: CASSPSWTSLNTQYF.

CDR3 nucleotides: TGTGCCAGCAGTTTAGGGACAAATAAAGGGAACACTGAAGCTTTCTTT. Its translation: CASSLGTNKGNTEAFF. This chain connects TRBV28 to TRBJ1-1, with D maybe TRBD1 (6 bases). Looked up from germline, CDR1 is MDHEN and CDR2 is SYDVKM. This CDR3 spans 16 amino acids. Trimming shortened V by 2 bases and J by 1 base, and 14 bases separated the two germline ends.

The rearrangement links TRBV28 to TRBJ2-3, with 10 positions matching TRBD2. With V trimmed by 5 bases and J by 0 bases, 2 bases remained unmatched. The CDR3 extends over 15 amino acids. The germline V gene encodes CDR1 MDHEN and CDR2 SYDVKM. DNA for the CDR3: TGTGCCAGCAGTCTAGCGGGAGCTAGCACAGATACGCAGTATTTT. Residues: CASSLAGASTDTQYF.

The chain is built from TRBV6-1 and TRBJ1-2, with D possibly TRBD1 on 6 matching bases. The CDR3 has 12 amino acids. CDR1 is MNHNS and CDR2 is SASEGT in the germline V gene. The V gene lost 4 bases and the J gene lost 6 bases, with 9 bases spanning the gap. CDR3: CASSARGHGYTF. DNA for the CDR3: TGTGCCAGCAGTGCCAGGGGTCATGGCTACACCTTC.

This clone has just a few counts. Relative to the germline gene, one junction end is altered; a read error may explain this. The chain has TRBV6-6 and TRBJ1-1, with D tentatively TRBD1 (6 bases). Germline V gene data show CDR1 as MNHNY and CDR2 as SVGAGI (reference sequence). The CDR3 length is 13 residues. CDR3 nucleotides: TGTGCCAGCAGCAGGGGTGGTTACACTCAAGCTTTCTTT. This codes for CASSRGGYTQAFF.

This chain joins TRBV28 and TRBJ1-2, with TRBD1 matching 9 bases. The CDR3 contains 14 residues. The germline CDR1 and CDR2 sequences are MDHEN and SYDVKM. V shed 5 bases and J 7 bases; nucleotides not matched to a gene: 8. The CDR3 region has the DNA TGTGCCAGCAGTCAGCCTGGACAGGGGTTTGGCTACACCTTC. The encoded protein is CASSQPGQGFGYTF.

This clone was observed a single time. The chain uses TRBV7-8 and TRBJ1-1, with 8 bases aligning to TRBD1. Germline CDR1 and CDR2: SGHVS and FQNEAQ. The CDR3 has 17 residues. The J segment lost 0 bases and the V segment lost 4 bases, leaving 10 bases of the junction unmatched. The CDR3 loop is CASSSRDRMFMNTEAFF. The CDR3 DNA is TGTGCCAGCAGCTCCCGGGACAGGATGTTCATGAACACTGAAGCTTTCTTT.

The table lists this clone with a count of one. This chain links TRBV10-3 with TRBJ2-7; no clear D. Germline CDR1 and CDR2: ENHRY and SYGVKD. There are 13 residues in the CDR3. The ends were cut back, 4 bases at V and 5 bases at J, with 12 bases in the middle. CDR3 DNA sequence: TGTGCCATCAGTGTAGGCAGGAGCCACGAGCAGTACTTC. As protein: CAISVGRSHEQYF.

The CDR3: CSARRGETQYF. DNA for the CDR3: TGCAGTGCTAGGCGGGGGGAGACCCAGTACTTC. The chain combines TRBV20-1 with TRBJ2-5, with TRBD2 matching over 7 bases. The CDR3 has 11 residues. In germline, CDR1 is DFQATT, CDR2 SNEGSKA (reference sequence). The V segment lost 3 bases and the J segment 5 bases; nucleotides outside the gene matches: 0.

The chain employs TRBV5-1 and TRBJ2-7; 7 bases align to TRBD1. CDR3 length: 14 amino acids. In germline, CDR1 is SGHRS, CDR2 YFSETQ. V shed 0 bases and J 3 bases; nucleotides not matched to a gene: 3. CDR3 loop: CASSLETGFYEQYF. The CDR3 bases are TGCGCCAGCAGCTTGGAGACAGGGTTCTACGAGCAGTACTTC.

The genes are TRBV7-8 and TRBJ2-7; maybe TRBD1 (5 bases). V shed 1 base and J shed 4 bases, with 14 bases lying between them. The CDR3 length is 15 residues. CDR1 and CDR2 from the germline V gene are SGHVS and FQNEAQ. The CDR3: CASSLEGRVGYEQYF. The CDR3 nucleotides read TGTGCCAGCAGCTTAGAAGGCAGGGTCGGGTACGAGCAGTACTTC.

This sequence joins TRBV5-1 and TRBJ2-7, with D possibly TRBD1 on 6 matching bases. Per the germline V gene, CDR1 is SGHRS and CDR2 is YFSETQ. This CDR3 is built from 15 residues. The ends were cut back, 4 bases at V and 0 bases at J, with 14 bases in the middle. In nucleotides, the CDR3 is TGCGCCAGCAGCCGAGCTACAGGGCTCTCCTACGAGCAGTACTTC. It codes for CASSRATGLSYEQYF. Full variable domain (rest looked up from reference TRBV5-1 and TRBJ2-7): KAGVTQTPRYLIKTRGQQVTLSCSPISGHRSVSWYQQTPGQGLQFLFEYFSETQRNKGNFPGRFSGRQFSNSRSEMNVSTLELGDSALYLCASSRATGLSYEQYFGPGTRLTVT.

This chain links TRBV19 with TRBJ1-1; D might be TRBD1 (5 bases). The CDR3 has 13 amino acids. Per germline, CDR1 LNHDA and CDR2 SQIVND (reference sequence). Trimming left V 4 bases short and J 5 bases short, with 11 bases between. In DNA, the CDR3 is TGTGCCAGTAGTACACAGGTGGGAACTGAAGCTTTCTTT. It specifies CASSTQVGTEAFF. The whole variable domain, filled in from reference TRBV19 and TRBJ1-1, reads DGGITQSPKYLFRKEGQNVTLSCEQNLNHDAMYWYRQDPGQGLRLIYYSQIVNDFQKGDIAEGYSVSREKKESFPLTVTSAQKNPTAFYLCASSTQVGTEAFFGQGTRLTVV.

The CDR3 sequence is CASNPGQYGQPQHF. CDR3 DNA sequence: TGTGCCAGCAATCCTGGACAGTACGGGCAGCCCCAGCATTTT. V gene TRBV28 combines with J gene TRBJ1-5, with a tentative D call TRBD1 (6 bases). Trimming pared 7 bases from V and 7 bases from J, leaving 17 bases between. The CDR3 has 14 residues. CDR1 is MDHEN, CDR2 SYDVKM, per germline.